The 11 T cell receptor beta chains presented below share a single source sample, sequenced in a study of STAT3 mutations in large granular lymphocyte leukemia. Notes on the study in general: Every T-cell large granular lymphocyte leukemia patient had at least one immunodominant TCR beta clonotype.

Antigens of these TCRs are unknown. Clones were read by immunoSEQ multiplex PCR, and TCRdb kept only the in-frame ones, dropping some. This sample carries about 3,500 clones, under 85% of them seen once, and the ten largest clones take under 35%. Sequencing used peripheral blood mononuclear cells. The receptors were sampled from a man in his 60s with T-cell large granular lymphocyte leukemia. Some clones in this sample may be carry-over from other donors' samples.

This clone was counted between two and nine times. The rearrangement uses TRBV7-2 and TRBJ1-1; 9 bases align to TRBD1. V gave up 4 bases and J gave up 1 base; unmatched junction bases: 1. The CDR3 totals 14 residues. Per germline, CDR1 SGHTA and CDR2 FQGNSA. The CDR3 loop is CASSWGQGNTEAFF. The CDR3 bases are TGTGCCAGCAGCTGGGGACAGGGGAACACTGAAGCTTTCTTT.

The chain uses TRBV4-3 and TRBJ1-2; D might be TRBD1 (6 bases). Germline V gives CDR1 LGHNA, CDR2 YSLEER. This CDR3 spans 15 amino acids. V shed 1 base and J shed 2 bases, with 11 bases lying between them. The CDR3 nucleotides read TGCGCCAGCAGCCAAGGAAGGGGGGCAAACTATGGCTACACCTTC. It encodes CASSQGRGANYGYTF.

This chain uses TRBV5-4 with TRBJ2-1, with 7 bases fitting TRBD2. The CDR3 sequence is 15 residues long. Losses at the gene ends were 5 bases for V and 2 bases for J; bases not matched to a gene: 7. Germline V gene lookup returns CDR1 SGHNT and CDR2 YYREEE (reference sequence). The CDR3 DNA is TGTGCCAGCAGTGGGGGAGGGCCCACCTACAATGAGCAGTTCTTC. As protein: CASSGGGPTYNEQFF. Full variable domain (outside the CDR3, taken from reference TRBV5-4 and TRBJ2-1): ETGVTQSPTHLIKTRGQQVTLRCSSQSGHNTVSWYQQALGQGPQFIFQYYREEENGRGNFPPRFSGLQFPNYSSELNVNALELDDSALYLCASSGGGPTYNEQFFGPGTRLTVL.

The genes are TRBV7-9 and TRBJ2-5; 11 nucleotides line up with TRBD2. Trimming at V came to 5 bases and at J to 5 bases, leaving 13 bases not matched to a gene. From germline, CDR1 is SEHNR and CDR2 FQNEAQ (reference sequence). The CDR3 contains 17 residues. The CDR3 DNA is TGTGCCAGCAGCCCCTTGAGTCTAGCGGGAGGTCGGGAGACCCAGTACTTC. It is translated as CASSPLSLAGGRETQYF.

Only a few counts were recorded for this clone. The CDR3, as DNA: TGTGCCAGCAGGAAACTAGCGGGAGTGAATGAGCAGTACTTC. Translating gives CASRKLAGVNEQYF. The V gene is TRBV2, the J gene TRBJ2-7; TRBD2 aligns across 11 bases. J lost 7 bases, V lost 6 bases, and 8 bases had no gene match. The CDR3 is 14 residues long. Per germline, CDR1 SNHLY and CDR2 FYNNEI.

The rearrangement uses TRBV7-9 and TRBJ2-7; a weak D match, TRBD1 (6 bases). The length of the CDR3 is 12 residues. Germline V CDR1 and CDR2: SEHNR, FQNEAQ (reference sequence). The ends were cut back, 5 bases at V and 12 bases at J, with 17 bases in the middle. CDR3 in amino acids: CASSPDTDRTYF. The DNA of the CDR3 is TGTGCCAGCAGCCCAGATACAGACAGGACGTACTTC.

The chain employs TRBV4-1 and TRBJ2-7, with TRBD2 as a possible D gene (6 bases). V lost 5 bases and J 3 bases, leaving 20 bases between the germline ends. The CDR3 has 16 amino acids. Germline assignment: CDR1 MGHRA and CDR2 YSYEKL. CDR3 in amino acids: CASSSLIGRNYYEQYF. The CDR3 bases are TGCGCCAGCAGCTCACTGATAGGGAGGAACTACTACGAGCAGTACTTC.

A single count supports this clone. V and J are TRBV7-9 and TRBJ2-4; D may match TRBD1 or TRBD2 (5 bases each). The CDR3 covers 16 residues. CDR1 is SEHNR, CDR2 FQNEAQ, per germline (reference sequence). V shed 0 bases and J shed 3 bases, with 12 bases lying between them. The CDR3 nucleotides are TGTGCCAGCAGCTTAGCGTTGAGGGGAGTCAAAAACATTCAGTACTTC. Its protein is CASSLALRGVKNIQYF.

This chain connects TRBV29-1 to TRBJ2-1, with D perhaps matching TRBD2 (5 bases). Trimming left V 3 bases short and J 0 bases short, with 12 bases between. This CDR3 comprises 15 residues. Germline V gives CDR1 SQVTM, CDR2 ANQGSEA. CDR3 DNA sequence: TGCAGCGTTGACGAGGGAAGAAACTCCTACAATGAGCAGTTCTTC. This translates into CSVDEGRNSYNEQFF.

The gene calls are TRBV5-4 and TRBJ1-4; 9 nucleotides align to TRBD1. With 4 bases clipped from V and 7 bases from J, the junction kept 8 bases outside the gene matches. The germline CDR1 and CDR2 sequences are SGHNT and YYREEE (reference sequence). The CDR3 contains 15 residues. CDR3 DNA sequence: TGTGCCAGCAGCGTTAGACAGGGGGAAAGTGAAAAACTGTTTTTT. Translating gives CASSVRQGESEKLFF.

This sequence joins TRBV5-1 and TRBJ2-3, with D unresolved. Trimming shortened V by 4 bases and J by 0 bases, and 12 bases separated the two germline ends. The CDR3 has 15 amino acids. The germline V gene encodes CDR1 SGHRS and CDR2 YFSETQ. CDR3 residues: CASSLGVGSTDTQYF. In nucleotides, the CDR3 is TGCGCCAGCAGCCTCGGTGTGGGGAGCACAGATACGCAGTATTTT.